This T cell receptor (beta chain) appears in the sequencing data of a study of blood T cells in healthy people across ages. The authors ran a second PCR of 7 to 11 cycles using a sample-barcoded 5' primer and a J-beta primer mix. One entry per CDR3 protein results from TCRdb running MiXCR on the 5' RACE reads. The sample includes hundreds of thousands of distinct CDR3 sequences, over 45% seen only once; the top ten take approximately 20%. This clonotype was recorded a few times. This CDR3 is 13 amino acids long. Trimming left V 1 base short and J 7 bases short, with 11 bases between. Isolated PBMCs totaled at least 6 million in each sample.

This rearrangement joins TRBV12-3 or TRBV12-4 to TRBJ2-7; no definite D call. The receptor was derived from a man aged 25-45 years in good health. The sequenced sample consisted of blood. The CDR3 DNA reads TGTGCCAGCAGTTTAGTAGTGGGGAATGAGCAGTACTTC. Amino acids: CASSLVVGNEQYF.